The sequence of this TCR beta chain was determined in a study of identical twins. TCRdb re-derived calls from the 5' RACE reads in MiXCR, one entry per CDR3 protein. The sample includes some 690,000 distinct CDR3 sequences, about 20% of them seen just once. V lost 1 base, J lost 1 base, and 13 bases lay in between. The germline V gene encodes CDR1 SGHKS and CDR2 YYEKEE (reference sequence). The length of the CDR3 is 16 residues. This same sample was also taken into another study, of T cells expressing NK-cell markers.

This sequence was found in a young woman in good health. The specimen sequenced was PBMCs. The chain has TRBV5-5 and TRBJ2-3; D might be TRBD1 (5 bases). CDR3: CASSLFETARTDTQYF. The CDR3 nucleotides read TGTGCCAGCAGCTTGTTTGAGACAGCACGCACAGATACGCAGTATTTT.